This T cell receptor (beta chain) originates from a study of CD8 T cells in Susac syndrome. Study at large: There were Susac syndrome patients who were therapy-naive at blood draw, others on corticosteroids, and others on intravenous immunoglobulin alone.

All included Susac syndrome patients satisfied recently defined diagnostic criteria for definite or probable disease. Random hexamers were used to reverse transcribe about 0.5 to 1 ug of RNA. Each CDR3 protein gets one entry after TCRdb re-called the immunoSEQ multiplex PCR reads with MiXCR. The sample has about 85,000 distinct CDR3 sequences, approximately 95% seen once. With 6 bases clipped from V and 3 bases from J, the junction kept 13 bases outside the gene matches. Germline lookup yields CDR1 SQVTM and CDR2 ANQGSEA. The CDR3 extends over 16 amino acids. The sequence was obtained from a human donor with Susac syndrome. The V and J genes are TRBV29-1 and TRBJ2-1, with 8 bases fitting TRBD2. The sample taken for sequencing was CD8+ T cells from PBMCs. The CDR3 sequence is CSVKGYSGAFYNEQFF. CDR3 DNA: TGCAGCGTCAAGGGGTATAGCGGGGCCTTCTACAATGAGCAGTTCTTC.